The rows below give T cell receptor beta chains drawn from one sample of a study of shared clonotypes between healthy human individuals. TCRdb's table, derived via immunoSEQ multiplex PCR, lists solely in-frame clones and lacks some. The sample holds approximately 2.3 million clones, 85% to 95% seen once. Sequenced sample: naive CD4+ T cells from PBMCs. These receptors all come from a man between 18 and 29 years old in good health. Some clones in this sample may be carry-over from other donors' samples. The CDR3 runs from the conserved cysteine through the conserved F or W. The D gene is left open where the match is weak. Rows may omit the clone size; those that give it use once, few, many or a size class.

d_gene	abundance	v_gene	j_gene	CDR3aa	CDR3nt
.	once	TRBV7-2	TRBJ2-5	CASSSFGIQETQYF	TGTGCCAGCAGCTCTTTTGGGATACAAGAGACCCAGTACTTC
TRBD1	.	TRBV29-1	TRBJ2-3	CSVRGRVTDTQYF	TGCAGCGTGAGGGGGCGGGTTACAGATACGCAGTATTTT
.	few	TRBV27	TRBJ1-5	CASSLSRVQPQHF	TGTGCCAGCAGTTTATCGCGAGTCCAGCCCCAGCATTTT
.	.	TRBV5-1	TRBJ2-5	CASSPSGARETQYF	TGCGCCAGCAGTCCTTCTGGGGCAAGGGAGACCCAGTACTTC
.	.	TRBV29-1	TRBJ2-5	CSVLDHTTQETQYF	TGCAGCGTCCTGGACCACACCACCCAAGAGACCCAGTACTTC
TRBD2	.	TRBV18	TRBJ2-2	CASSLRTSGQANTGELFF	TGTGCCAGCTCACTTAGGACTAGCGGGCAAGCGAACACCGGGGAGCTGTTTTTT
TRBD2	.	TRBV7-2	TRBJ2-1	CASSLVAGDHNEQFF	TGTGCCAGCAGCTTAGTAGCGGGAGACCACAATGAGCAGTTCTTC
.	.	TRBV5-1	TRBJ2-7	CASSPPGTSYEQYF	TGCGCCAGCAGCCCACCGGGGACAAGCTACGAGCAGTACTTC
.	.	TRBV27	TRBJ2-1	CASSSRQGVYNEQFF	TGTGCCAGCAGTTCTCGGCAGGGAGTTTACAATGAGCAGTTCTTC
.	.	TRBV5-4	TRBJ2-6	CASSLGDSGANVLTF	TGTGCCAGCAGCTTAGGGGACTCTGGGGCCAACGTCCTGACTTTC
TRBD1	.	TRBV28	TRBJ1-4	CASSRTGQVEKLFF	TGTGCCAGCAGCCGGACAGGGCAGGTAGAAAAACTGTTTTTT
.	once	TRBV27	TRBJ2-7	CASSRYEQYF	TGTGCCAGCAGTAGGTACGAGCAGTACTTC
.	.	TRBV9	TRBJ2-1	CASTRTEPLNNEQFF	TGTGCCAGCACCAGGACCGAACCCCTCAACAATGAGCAGTTCTTC
TRBD1	.	TRBV28	TRBJ2-1	CASSIGQGGYNEQFF	TGTGCCAGCAGTATAGGACAGGGGGGTTACAATGAGCAGTTCTTC
TRBD1	.	TRBV2	TRBJ1-1	CASSTQDRGLAEAFF	TGTGCCAGCAGTACACAGGACAGGGGGCTCGCTGAAGCTTTCTTT
.	.	TRBV21-1	TRBJ1-1	CASSKRPPAGGTEAFF	TGTGCCAGCAGCAAACGCCCCCCGGCAGGGGGCACTGAAGCTTTCTTT
TRBD1	.	TRBV7-2	TRBJ2-2	CASSLGQGTGELFF	TGTGCCAGCAGCCTAGGACAGGGGACCGGGGAGCTGTTTTTT
.	.	TRBV7-3	TRBJ2-1	CASSSGLSSYNEQFF	TGTGCCAGCAGCTCCGGACTCAGCTCCTACAATGAGCAGTTCTTC
.	.	TRBV7-3	TRBJ2-3	CASSFGASTDTQYF	TGTGCCAGCAGTTTTGGGGCTAGCACAGATACGCAGTATTTT
.	.	TRBV30	TRBJ2-2	CAWTRQGTGELFF	TGTGCCTGGACGAGGCAGGGGACCGGGGAGCTGTTTTTT
TRBD1	once	TRBV30	TRBJ1-2	CAWTSKGAFSGYTF	TGTGCCTGGACCTCAAAGGGGGCCTTTTCAGGCTACACCTTC
.	.	TRBV2	TRBJ1-2	CASSPSPGNYGYTF	TGTGCCAGCAGTCCCTCCCCTGGGAACTATGGCTACACCTTC
TRBD2	.	TRBV5-1	TRBJ2-1	CASSDLTSGVGNEQFF	TGCGCCAGCAGCGACTTAACTAGCGGGGTTGGCAATGAGCAGTTCTTC
.	.	TRBV28	TRBJ2-6	CASSGSASGANVLTF	TGTGCCAGCAGTGGTAGTGCCTCTGGGGCCAACGTCCTGACTTTC
TRBD2	once	TRBV30	TRBJ2-7	CAWSAIEGLAGGPSYEQYF	TGTGCCTGGAGTGCAATTGAGGGACTAGCGGGAGGGCCTTCCTACGAGCAGTACTTC
.	.	TRBV19	TRBJ2-1	CASTPRGGTEYNEQFF	TGTGCCAGTACCCCTAGGGGGGGGACAGAATACAATGAGCAGTTCTTC
.	.	TRBV5-1	TRBJ2-1	CASSLGRRPYNEQFF	TGCGCCAGCAGCTTGGGCAGGCGCCCCTACAATGAGCAGTTCTTC
.	.	TRBV5-4	TRBJ2-1	CASSFGSESYNEQFF	TGTGCCAGCAGCTTTGGGAGTGAGTCCTACAATGAGCAGTTCTTC
.	.	TRBV27	TRBJ1-5	CASSSQGRSNQPQHF	TGTGCCAGCAGTTCACAGGGTCGGAGCAATCAGCCCCAGCATTTT
.	.	TRBV28	TRBJ1-2	CASSRILAYGYTF	TGTGCCAGCAGCCGCATCCTCGCGTATGGCTACACCTTC
.	.	TRBV4-2	TRBJ2-7	CASSRSDGRGGGEQYF	TGTGCCAGCAGCCGGTCCGATGGCAGGGGAGGAGGCGAGCAGTACTTC
.	.	TRBV29-1	TRBJ2-7	CSVETAERAYEQYF	TGCAGCGTTGAAACCGCGGAGAGGGCCTACGAGCAGTACTTC
TRBD1	.	TRBV28	TRBJ2-5	CASSSTGTGDQETQYF	TGTGCCAGCAGTTCGACCGGGACAGGGGACCAAGAGACCCAGTACTTC
.	.	TRBV2	TRBJ1-2	CASSEVLEYGYTF	TGTGCCAGCAGTGAGGTATTAGAGTATGGCTACACCTTC
.	.	TRBV28	TRBJ1-2	CASSLGGSPNYGYTF	TGTGCCAGCAGCCTCGGGGGGAGCCCCAACTATGGCTACACCTTC
TRBD1	.	TRBV5-1	TRBJ2-7	CASSTNFRGRLGHEQYF	TGCGCCAGCAGCACCAACTTCAGGGGGCGCTTGGGGCACGAGCAGTACTTC
.	.	TRBV28	TRBJ1-3	CASSFGGPSRNTIYF	TGTGCCAGCAGTTTCGGGGGTCCCTCTCGAAACACCATATATTTT
.	once	TRBV19	TRBJ2-1	CASSRAGLSSYNEQFF	TGTGCCAGTAGTAGGGCCGGACTCAGCTCCTACAATGAGCAGTTCTTC
.	.	TRBV7-3	TRBJ1-1	CASSLGKNTEAFF	TGTGCCAGCAGCTTGGGGAAGAACACTGAAGCTTTCTTT
TRBD1	few	TRBV5-1	TRBJ1-3	CASSSQTGDSGNTIYF	TGCGCCAGCAGCTCTCAGACAGGGGATTCTGGAAACACCATATATTTT
.	.	TRBV14	TRBJ2-6	CASSLQYSGANVLTF	TGTGCCAGCAGCCTCCAGTATTCTGGGGCCAACGTCCTGACTTTC
TRBD2	.	TRBV7-9	TRBJ2-3	CASSLVAGSTDTQYF	TGTGCCAGCAGCTTAGTAGCGGGAAGCACAGATACGCAGTATTTT
.	.	TRBV28	TRBJ1-1	CASSLLPDSVPFF	TGTGCCAGCAGTTTACTCCCAGATTCGGTACCCTTCTTT
TRBD1	.	TRBV29-1	TRBJ2-7	CSVNRGRESEQYF	TGCAGCGTTAACAGGGGCAGGGAATCCGAGCAGTACTTC
TRBD1	.	TRBV6-1	TRBJ1-1	CASSDRSGGEAFF	TGTGCCAGCAGTGACAGGTCAGGGGGTGAAGCTTTCTTT
TRBD2	once	TRBV6-6	TRBJ2-2	CASVIRSSGGTGELFF	TGTGCCAGCGTTATTCGATCTAGCGGGGGCACCGGGGAGCTGTTTTTT
TRBD2	.	TRBV10-1	TRBJ2-2	CASSEVAGGPTGELFF	TGCGCCAGCAGTGAGGTAGCGGGAGGGCCCACCGGGGAGCTGTTTTTT
TRBD1	.	TRBV4-1	TRBJ2-1	CASSQMGDSPYNEQFF	TGCGCCAGCAGCCAGATGGGGGACAGCCCCTACAATGAGCAGTTCTTC
TRBD1	.	TRBV11-2	TRBJ2-7	CATRKHGQGASYEQYF	TGTGCCACCAGAAAACATGGACAGGGGGCCTCCTACGAGCAGTACTTC
.	.	TRBV6-5	TRBJ1-1	CASSRTMNTEAFF	TGTGCCAGCAGTCGGACAATGAACACTGAAGCTTTCTTT
TRBD2	.	TRBV5-1	TRBJ2-7	CASKESSGTTYEQYF	TGCGCCAGTAAGGAGAGTAGCGGGACGACCTACGAGCAGTACTTC
TRBD1	.	TRBV19	TRBJ2-7	CASTYRGNKEQYF	TGTGCCAGTACTTACAGGGGGAACAAAGAGCAGTACTTC
.	.	TRBV11-2	TRBJ2-7	CASRVVGGSYEQYF	TGTGCCAGCAGGGTGGTAGGGGGGAGCTACGAGCAGTACTTC
.	.	TRBV25-1	TRBJ2-1	CASSSPGSYNEQFF	TGTGCCAGCAGTTCCCCAGGCTCCTACAATGAGCAGTTCTTC
TRBD1	.	TRBV7-8	TRBJ2-1	CASSLGQVHYNEQFF	TGTGCCAGCAGCTTGGGACAGGTCCACTACAATGAGCAGTTCTTC
TRBD2	.	TRBV30	TRBJ2-5	CAGTGTSVAETQYF	TGTGCCGGGACCGGGACTAGCGTCGCCGAGACCCAGTACTTC
.	.	TRBV5-1	TRBJ2-3	CASSLVASTDTQYF	TGCGCCAGCAGCTTGGTGGCTAGCACAGATACGCAGTATTTT
.	.	TRBV7-3	TRBJ2-2	CASSLPGLGTGELFF	TGTGCCAGCAGCTTACCAGGGTTGGGCACCGGGGAGCTGTTTTTT
.	.	TRBV27	TRBJ1-2	CASSLNRAYGYTF	TGTGCCAGCAGTTTAAACAGAGCTTATGGCTACACCTTC
.	once	TRBV7-9	TRBJ2-6	CASSPVGSGANVLTF	TGTGCCAGCAGCCCTGTGGGGTCTGGGGCCAACGTCCTGACTTTC